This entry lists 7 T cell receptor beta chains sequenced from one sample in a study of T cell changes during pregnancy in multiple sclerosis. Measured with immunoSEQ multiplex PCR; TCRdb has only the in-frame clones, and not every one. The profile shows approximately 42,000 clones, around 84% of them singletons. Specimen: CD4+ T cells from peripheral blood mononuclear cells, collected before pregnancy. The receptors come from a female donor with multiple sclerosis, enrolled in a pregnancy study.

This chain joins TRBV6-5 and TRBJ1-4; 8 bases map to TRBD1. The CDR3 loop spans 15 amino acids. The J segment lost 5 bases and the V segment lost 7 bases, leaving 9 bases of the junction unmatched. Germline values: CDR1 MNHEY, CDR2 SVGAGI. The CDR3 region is CASKPSRTGNEKLFF. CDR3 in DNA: TGTGCCAGCAAACCTAGTCGGACAGGGAATGAAAAACTGTTTTTT.

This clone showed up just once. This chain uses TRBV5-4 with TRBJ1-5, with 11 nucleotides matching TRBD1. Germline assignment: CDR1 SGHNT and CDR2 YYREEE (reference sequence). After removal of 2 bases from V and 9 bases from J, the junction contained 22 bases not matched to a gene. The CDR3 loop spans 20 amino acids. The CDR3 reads CASSLRTGGFGGRVSGPQHF. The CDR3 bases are TGTGCCAGCAGCTTACGGACAGGGGGCTTCGGCGGTCGGGTCAGTGGGCCCCAGCATTTT.

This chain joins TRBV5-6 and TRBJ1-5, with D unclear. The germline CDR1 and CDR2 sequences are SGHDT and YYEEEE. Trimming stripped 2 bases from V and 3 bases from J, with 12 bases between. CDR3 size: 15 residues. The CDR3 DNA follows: TGTGCCAGCAGCTTCGGGAACTCGTACAATCAGCCCCAGCATTTT. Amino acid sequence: CASSFGNSYNQPQHF.

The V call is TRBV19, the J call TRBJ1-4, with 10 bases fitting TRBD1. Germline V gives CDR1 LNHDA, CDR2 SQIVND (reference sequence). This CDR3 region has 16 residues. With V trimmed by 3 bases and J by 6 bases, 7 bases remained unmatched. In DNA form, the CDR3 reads TGTGCCAGTAGTATTCAGGCGGGGACAGGGGATGAAAAACTGTTTTTT. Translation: CASSIQAGTGDEKLFF.

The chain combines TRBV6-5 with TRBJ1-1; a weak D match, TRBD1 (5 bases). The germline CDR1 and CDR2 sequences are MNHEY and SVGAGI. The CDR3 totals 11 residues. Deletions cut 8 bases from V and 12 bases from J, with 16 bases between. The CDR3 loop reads CASESGGLTFF. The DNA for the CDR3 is TGTGCCAGCGAAAGCGGGGGATTAACTTTCTTT.

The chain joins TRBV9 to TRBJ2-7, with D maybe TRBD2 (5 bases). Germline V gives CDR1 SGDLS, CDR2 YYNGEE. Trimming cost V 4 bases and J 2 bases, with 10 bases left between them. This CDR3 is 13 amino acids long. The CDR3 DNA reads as TGTGCCAGCAGCCCCGGGGTGACCTACGAGCAGTACTTC. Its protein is CASSPGVTYEQYF.

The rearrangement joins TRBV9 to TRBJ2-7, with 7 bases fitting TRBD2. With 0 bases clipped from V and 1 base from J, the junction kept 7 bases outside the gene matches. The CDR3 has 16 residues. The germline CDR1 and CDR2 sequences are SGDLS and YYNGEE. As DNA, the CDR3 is TGTGCCAGCAGCGTAGGGGGAGGGGTTGGGTCCTACGAGCAGTACTTC. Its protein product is CASSVGGGVGSYEQYF.